This passage covers 17 T cell receptor beta chains from one sample sequenced in a study of T-cell reconstitution after alpha-beta-depleted transplantation in children. Unique molecular identifiers featured in how the TCRbeta library was prepared. MiXCR was run by TCRdb on the PCR reads, yielding one entry per CDR3 protein. The sample consists of about 160,000 distinct CDR3 sequences, more than 9.5% of them appearing once. Sequencing was performed on PBMCs, taken before TCRalphabeta/CD19-depleted stem cell transplant. The receptor source for this set is a boy younger than 10 with acute myeloid leukemia, due to receive a stem cell transplant.

The chain is built from TRBV11-1 and TRBJ1-1; D uncertain. The CDR3 extends over 13 amino acids. V gave up 5 bases and J gave up 4 bases, with 11 bases separating them. Germline V lookup: CDR1 SGHAT, CDR2 FQDESV (reference sequence). CDR3 loop: CASSPRGVTEAFF. As DNA, the CDR3 is TGTGCCAGCAGCCCGCGTGGAGTCACTGAAGCTTTCTTT.

Ten or more counts support this clonotype. The CDR3 sequence: CASSFIGTMRAVGYTF. The CDR3 region has the DNA TGTGCCAGCAGCTTCATAGGGACGATGCGGGCGGTGGGCTACACCTTC. V and J are TRBV7-9 and TRBJ1-2; TRBD1 is a possible D gene (5 bases). Per the germline V gene, CDR1 is SEHNR and CDR2 is FQNEAQ (reference sequence). This CDR3 is 16 amino acids long. V lost 3 bases and J 8 bases, leaving 22 bases between the germline ends. Full variable domain (missing parts from reference TRBV7-9 and TRBJ1-2): DTGVSQNPRHKITKRGQNVTFRCDPISEHNRLYWYRQTLGQGPEFLTYFQNEAQLEKSRLLSDRFSAERPKGSFSTLEIQRTEQGDSAMYLCASSFIGTMRAVGYTFGSGTRLTVV.

At least ten counts were recorded for this clonotype. V is TRBV20-1 and J is TRBJ1-5; D remains ambiguous. The CDR3 has 14 residues. From germline, CDR1 is DFQATT and CDR2 SNEGSKA (reference sequence). CDR3 DNA: TGCGGCATCTGGGCGGGGTCGGAGAGTCAGCCCCAGCATTTT. Its translation: CGIWAGSESQPQHF.

This clonotype was picked up many times. V is TRBV6-1 and J is TRBJ2-1; D not resolved. The CDR3 loop spans 14 amino acids. Germline CDR1 MNHNS, CDR2 SASEGT. V was shortened by 2 bases and J by 3 bases, with 8 bases between the two germline ends. The CDR3 sequence is CASSEIGSYNEQFF. CDR3 nucleotides: TGTGCCAGCAGTGAAATTGGCAGCTACAATGAGCAGTTCTTC.

In regard to this clonotype: This sequence may be a read error, since a much larger clone differs from it by one base. The chain carries TRBV20-1 and TRBJ1-6, with 8 nucleotides matching TRBD1. The length of the CDR3 is 13 residues. CDR1 is DFQATT, CDR2 SNEGSKA, per germline (reference sequence). CDR3 region: CCAEQGGVSPLHF. CDR3 nucleotides: TGCTGTGCGGAACAGGGGGGAGTTTCACCCCTCCACTTT.

This clonotype was seen repeatedly, ten times or more. The chain links TRBV7-2 to TRBJ2-3; 10 nucleotides align to TRBD2. Trimming took 4 bases from V and 5 from J; bases not matched to a gene: 12. The germline CDR1 and CDR2 sequences are SGHTA and FQGNSA. The CDR3 is 17 amino acids. The CDR3 protein is CASSSSSLAGVGDTQYF. CDR3 bases: TGTGCCAGCAGCTCTTCCAGTCTAGCGGGGGTGGGAGATACGCAGTATTTT.

This clonotype was recorded at least ten times. The rearrangement joins TRBV20-1 to TRBJ2-7; 10 bases fit TRBD1. The germline CDR1 and CDR2 sequences are DFQATT and SNEGSKA (reference sequence). There are 14 residues in the CDR3. V dropped 5 bases and J dropped 5; count of bases not matched to a gene: 9. CDR3 protein: CSALPGQGLNEQYF. The CDR3 DNA reads as TGCAGTGCTTTACCGGGACAGGGGTTGAACGAGCAGTACTTC.

This clonotype was detected ten times or more. CDR3 loop: CSARGSIGHPDTQYF. In DNA, the CDR3 is TGCAGTGCTAGAGGGTCAATCGGGCACCCAGATACGCAGTATTTT. The chain joins TRBV20-1 to TRBJ2-3; unclear D gene. Germline-derived CDR1 and CDR2 are DFQATT and SNEGSKA (reference sequence). The CDR3 runs to 15 residues. V dropped 1 base and J dropped 4 bases, with 15 bases sitting between them.

This clonotype was observed many times. The germline gene is not matched at one end of the junction; a read error may be the cause. The J gene is TRBJ2-5, the V gene TRBV7-7, with D maybe TRBD1 (6 bases). From germline, CDR1 is SSHAT and CDR2 FNYEAQ (reference sequence). The CDR3 sequence is 15 residues long. CDR3 residues: CASSPVPQGRETQYF. The CDR3 DNA reads as TGTGCTAGCAGCCCCGTCCCACAGGGCAGAGAGACCCAGTACTTC.

This clonotype has a count of ten or more. The chain employs TRBV5-6 and TRBJ1-1, with no clear D. The V and J ends lost 2 bases and 4 bases respectively, with 12 bases between them. The CDR3 covers 14 residues. The germline CDR1 and CDR2 sequences are SGHDT and YYEEEE. In DNA form, the CDR3 reads TGTGCCAGCAGCTTTTCATCAGTCTTCACTGAAGCTTTCTTT. This gives the protein CASSFSSVFTEAFF.

In this sample, this clonotype turned up many times. The chain has TRBV4-1 and TRBJ2-1, with 11 nucleotides matching TRBD2. The V gene's germline CDR1 is MGHRA and CDR2 YSYEKL. This CDR3 has 16 residues. V lost 4 bases, J lost 6 bases, and 8 bases stayed unmatched. CDR3 sequence (DNA): TGCGCCAGCAGCCTTACCGTAGCGGGAGGGGGCAATGAGCAGTTCTTC. It encodes CASSLTVAGGGNEQFF.

At least ten counts were recorded for this clonotype. The rearrangement joins TRBV12-3 or TRBV12-4 to TRBJ1-2, with 9 nucleotides matching TRBD1. The CDR3 runs to 15 residues. V shed 6 bases, J shed 2 bases, and the junction held 7 bases outside the gene matches. CDR3 loop: CASRDPGQGNYGYTF. In DNA form, the CDR3 reads TGTGCCAGCAGAGACCCGGGACAGGGAAACTATGGCTACACCTTC.

This clonotype was seen many times. In DNA, the CDR3 is TGTGCCAGCAGACCCACCCCACAGGGTGTCTATGAGCAGTTCTTC. Translation gives CASRPTPQGVYEQFF. The rearrangement uses TRBV11-2 and TRBJ2-1; D perhaps matches TRBD1 (6 bases). Trimming left V 6 bases short and J 8 bases short, with 20 bases between. Germline V gene sequence: CDR1 SGHAT, CDR2 FQNNGV. The CDR3 totals 15 residues.

This clonotype was picked up many times. The chain combines TRBV28 with TRBJ2-7, with D perhaps TRBD1 (5 bases). The CDR3 contains 16 residues. With 6 bases removed from V and 3 bases from J, the gap between germline ends came to 21 bases. CDR1 MDHEN and CDR2 SYDVKM come from the germline V gene. This CDR3 reads CASSPRTGAHFYEQYF. In nucleotides, the CDR3 is TGTGCCAGCAGCCCCCGCACAGGAGCTCACTTCTACGAGCAGTACTTC. The full variable domain, in which reference TRBV28 and TRBJ2-7 provide the parts outside the CDR3, is DVKVTQSSRYLVKRTGEKVFLECVQDMDHENMFWYRQDPGLGLRLIYFSYDVKMKEKGDIPEGYSVSREKKERFSLILESASTNQTSMYLCASSPRTGAHFYEQYFGPGTRLTVT.

J is TRBJ2-1 and V is TRBV20-1; D ambiguous. The CDR3 runs 15 residues. The ends were cut back, 1 base at V and 6 bases at J, with 16 bases in the middle. Germline V lookup: CDR1 DFQATT, CDR2 SNEGSKA (reference sequence). The CDR3 sequence: CSARGLRPFLNEQFF. The CDR3 region has the DNA TGCAGTGCTAGAGGATTGAGACCATTTCTCAATGAGCAGTTCTTC.

There are many counts of this clonotype. The V and J genes are TRBV7-6 and TRBJ2-2; 8 nucleotides align to TRBD2. This CDR3 is 17 amino acids long. V lost 0 bases to trimming and J lost 3 bases; unmatched junction nucleotides: 6. CDR1 is SGHVS, CDR2 FNYEAQ, per germline. The DNA of the CDR3 is TGTGCCAGCAGCTTAGCGACTCGGGAGGGCGACACCGGGGAGCTGTTTTTT. It translates to CASSLATREGDTGELFF.

To note about this clonotype: A clone one base away is much larger, so this may be a read error. This chain uses TRBV3-1 with TRBJ2-7, with TRBD2 as a possible D gene (5 bases). The germline V gene encodes CDR1 LGHDT and CDR2 YNNKEL (reference sequence). This CDR3 comprises 11 residues. CDR3 in amino acids: CATSRGGEQYF. Here the CDR3 DNA reads TGTGCCACCAGCCGGGGTGGCGAGCAGTACTTC.